This TCR beta chain was sequenced during a study of blood T cells in healthy people across ages. Whole-study findings and limits: Aged donors had fewer naive CD4+ cells and lower diversity than long-lived donors. PBMCs went unsorted, and a conclusive naive versus antigen-experienced comparison was therefore prevented. Per-million-T-cell TCR beta diversity fell roughly linearly with age.

Then a second PCR, running roughly 7 to 11 cycles, was carried out with a sample-barcoded 5' primer and a J-beta primer mix. Each CDR3 protein gets one entry after TCRdb re-called the 5' RACE reads with MiXCR. In the table there are 1.8 million or so distinct CDR3 sequences, 39% of which are singletons. The ends were cut back, 5 bases at V and 7 bases at J, with 11 bases in the middle. The CDR3 spans 12 residues. Germline-derived CDR1 and CDR2 are SGHTA and FQGNSA. Notes on this clonotype: Its target is unknown.

The clonotype comes from a human donor in good health. This chain connects TRBV7-2 to TRBJ1-1, with a weak D call TRBD1 (6 bases). The source material was blood. The CDR3 sequence: CASSLRDNEAFF. Written as DNA, the CDR3 is TGTGCCAGCAGCCTCCGGGACAATGAAGCTTTCTTT.